This TCR beta chain was sequenced in a study of regulatory T cells in long-lasting Graves disease (dated by TCRdb to about 2021). Regarding the study in general: To count as having persistent Graves' disease, a patient had to have received antithyroid drug treatment for over 5 years with TSH receptor autoantibodies remaining persistently positive. On average, persistent Graves' disease patients in the clinical cohort had been on antithyroid drugs for about 9.7 years. This study used TCR sequencing and RNA sequencing of peripheral blood to compare persistent Graves' disease patients against newly diagnosed Graves' disease patients. The study took place in China and was registered as a clinical trial. A total of about 35 samples underwent TCR sequencing, from around 13 patients with persistent Graves' disease and roughly 20 patients with newly diagnosed Graves' disease. Here is what the overall study found, with its caveats: TRBV28, TRBJ1-2 and TRBJ2-5 were preferentially used in persistent disease, while TRBV20-1 and TRBJ2-1 were favored in newly diagnosed disease. Only the TCR beta chain was sequenced and analyzed. The authors acknowledged the small sample size as a limitation that may reduce accuracy. Persistent Graves' disease patients showed lower TCR Shannon entropy and fewer highly expanded clones than newly diagnosed patients, suggesting clonal expansion. The study examined only peripheral blood because the primary lesion, thyroid tissue, could not be accessed. A larger number of public clonotypes was shared among persistent patients (approximately 2,500) than among newly diagnosed patients (about 990).

The method behind the library was multiplex PCR. Sequencing was performed on an Illumina HiSeq 4000. CDR3 regions were amplified by Arm-PCR with iRepertoire HTBI primers to construct TCR beta libraries. PCR products were gel purified before sequencing. Under the source paper's analysis protocol: Gene usage analysis of CDR3 amino acid clonotypes used the 55 to 80 TRBV and fewer than 15 TRBJ segments found across samples. COPE and FqMerger were used to merge filtered high-quality paired reads into contigs. Contigs were aligned with BLAST to IMGT TRBV, TRBD and TRBJ reference genes, and CDR3 was defined per IMGT. Highly expanded clones were defined as clonotypes with a frequency above 0.1%. Shannon entropy served as the measure of repertoire diversity, while the Gini coefficient captured V-J evenness. Public clonotypes were defined as clonotypes shared by more than one individual. Using fastp trimming at Q25 and MiXCR clonotype assembly, TCRdb reanalyzed the public sequencing data and kept in-frame beta chains. Rows are combined by CDR3 protein, so each entry shows the most common genes and DNA. TCRdb's processing, not the study's, gives the V and J calls here. This sample holds roughly 450,000 distinct CDR3 sequences; 22% were observed only once. Roughly 13% of the sample is held by the ten biggest clonotypes.

What this sample's time point label stands for: persistent/refractory GD, antithyroid drugs over 5 years with positive TRAb. For both TCR sequencing and RNA sequencing, RNA was extracted from PBMCs using TRIzol. Graves' disease was diagnosed according to American Thyroid Association guidelines. Patients were recruited from an endocrinology department in Xi'an, China. Each patient gave approximately 10 milliliters of peripheral blood, collected in an EDTA anticoagulant tube. Ficoll Paque Plus density gradient separation was used to isolate PBMCs, and no further T cell sorting was performed. An Agilent 2100 Bioanalyzer and agarose gel were used to check RNA quality, and a NanoDrop 2000 was used to measure RNA concentration. This clonotype was picked up many times. The clone's antigen remains unknown. Qualities for individual bases were not recorded, and no much larger clone is one base off. V is cut by 5 bases and J by 3 bases, and the space between the germline ends is 10 bases. Per the germline V gene, KGHDR is the CDR1 and SFDVKD is the CDR2. Measured from the cysteine to the phenylalanine, the CDR3 is 14 residues long. Only the CDR3 portion is preserved as DNA: 42 bases, with reading frame beginning at the first base.

Sequencing was performed on peripheral blood mononuclear cells (PBMCs), taken when the disease was refractory, from a patient treated with antithyroid drugs. This sequence originates from a female donor with Graves disease. This sequence uses TRBV24-1 and TRBJ1-5; TRBD1 is perhaps the D gene, given 5 matching bases. The CDR3 protein sequence reads: CATSAWGDNQPQHF. The nucleotides are TGTGCCACCAGTGCGTGGGGGGACAATCAGCCCCAGCATTTT.